These 6 T cell receptor beta chains were sequenced from one sample in a study of neurological immune-mediated disorders. TCRdb used MiXCR to reprocess the 5' RACE reads, holding one entry per CDR3 protein. The repertoire holds 71,000 or so distinct CDR3 sequences, with approximately 13% as singletons. The time point: longitudinal time-point 1 (baseline). The sequenced sample consisted of PBMCs. These receptors came from a female donor with HTLV-1-associated myelopathy (HAM/TSP).

The chain uses TRBV20-1 and TRBJ1-6; D remains unclear. V shed 1 base and J shed 5 bases, with 12 bases lying between them. The CDR3 has 15 residues. The germline gives CDR1 DFQATT, CDR2 SNEGSKA (reference sequence). This CDR3 reads CSARGHLKDNSPLHF. The CDR3 DNA is TGCAGTGCTAGAGGTCATCTGAAGGATAATTCACCCCTCCACTTT.

This clonotype was seen ten or more times. The chain combines TRBV4-2 with TRBJ2-1; 9 bases fit TRBD2. Trimming at V came to 6 bases and at J to 7 bases, leaving 7 bases not matched to a gene. From germline, CDR1 is LGHNA and CDR2 YNFKEQ. The CDR3 consists of 14 residues. CDR3 residues: CASRPTAGGNEQFF. The CDR3 region has the DNA TGTGCCAGCAGACCCACGGCGGGGGGGAATGAGCAGTTCTTC.

The chain uses TRBV14 and TRBJ2-1, with D possibly being TRBD1 (6 bases). Trimming shortened V by 4 bases and J by 2 bases, and 12 bases separated the two germline ends. The CDR3 spans 15 residues. Germline V lookup: CDR1 SGHDN, CDR2 FVKESK. CDR3: CASSLDSYTYNEQFF. The CDR3 DNA is TGTGCCAGCAGCCTGGACAGTTACACCTACAATGAGCAGTTCTTC.

This clonotype appeared many times. The rearrangement links TRBV7-3 to TRBJ2-2, with a possible D match to TRBD2 (5 bases). Trimming cost V 6 bases and J 2 bases, with 16 bases left between them. Germline CDR1 SGHTA, CDR2 FQGTGA. This CDR3 spans 16 amino acids. This CDR3 is CASSSLPGFNTGELFF. In nucleotides, the CDR3 is TGTGCCAGCAGTTCCCTTCCGGGATTCAACACCGGGGAGCTGTTTTTT. The whole variable domain, remainder taken from reference TRBV7-3 and TRBJ2-2, is GAGVSQTPSNKVTEKGKYVELRCDPISGHTALYWYRQSLGQGPEFLIYFQGTGAADDSGLPNDRFFAVRPEGSVSTLKIQRTERGDSAVYLCASSSLPGFNTGELFFGEGSRLTVL.

This clonotype appeared many times. The CDR3 region has the DNA TGTGCCAGCAGCCCCGTTGGGGCCAACGTCCTGACTTTC. Its translation is CASSPVGANVLTF. The chain has TRBV28 and TRBJ2-6; D not resolved. The germline gives CDR1 MDHEN, CDR2 SYDVKM. The V end was cut by 6 bases, the J end by 3 bases, with 6 bases between. This CDR3 region has 13 residues.

This clonotype has a count of ten or more. The chain uses TRBV24-1 and TRBJ2-5; D is perhaps TRBD1 (7 bases). The germline gives CDR1 KGHDR, CDR2 SFDVKD. This CDR3 has 15 residues. The V end lost 0 bases, the J end lost 5 bases, and 12 bases lay between the germline ends. CDR3 bases: TGTGCCACCAGTGATTTGCGACAGGGAGGTGAGACCCAGTACTTC. Translated: CATSDLRQGGETQYF.